Following are 31 T cell receptor beta chains from one sample sequenced in a study of tumor and adjacent non-tumor tissue in lung cancer. This sample's RNA came from whole unsorted tissue. The library came from three nested PCR rounds adapted from ARM-PCR protocols. From the multiplex PCR reads, TCRdb called clonotypes with MiXCR, one entry per CDR3 protein. The table includes around 210,000 distinct CDR3 sequences, 71% detected once. Specimen: lung tumor tissue. The receptor set was obtained from a man aged 60 to 75 with non-small cell lung cancer.

Concerning this clonotype itself: At one of its ends the junction is not consistent with the germline gene, which may arise from a read error. V gene TRBV20-1 combines with J gene TRBJ2-1; D unclear. The CDR3 covers 13 residues. Germline CDR1 reads DFQATT; CDR2 reads SNEGSKA (reference sequence). The CDR3: CSARGPVGNEQFF. In DNA form, the CDR3 reads TGCAGTGCTAGAGGGCCAGTGGGCAATGAGCAATTCTTC.

The chain couples TRBV29-1 to TRBJ2-7; D call uncertain. Trimming took off 0 bases at V and 3 bases at J, with 9 bases between the two ends. CDR1 is SQVTM and CDR2 is ANQGSEA in the germline V gene. The CDR3 runs 13 residues. The CDR3 bases are TGCAGCGTTGAAGATACAGATTACTACGAGCAGTACTTC. Translating gives CSVEDTDYYEQYF.

This clonotype has just one count. The chain combines TRBV12-3 or TRBV12-4 with TRBJ1-3; D call uncertain. This CDR3 spans 12 amino acids. V lost 2 bases to trimming and J lost 7 bases, with 6 bases between them. CDR3 sequence (DNA): TGTGCCAGCAGTTTACATGGTAACACCATATATTTT. It translates to CASSLHGNTIYF.

Details on this clonotype: No conserved phenylalanine or tryptophan is present at the end of the CDR3, so a read error is the likely explanation. This chain uses TRBV7-9 with TRBJ2-3; TRBD2 matches at 8 bases. Germline V gene lookup returns CDR1 SEHNR and CDR2 FQNEAQ (reference sequence). The CDR3 sequence is 14 residues long. The V and J ends lost 5 bases and 3 bases, in that order; junction bases with no gene match: 4. The CDR3 reads CASSRGGGTDTQYL. Written as DNA, the CDR3 is TGTGCCAGCAGCCGCGGCGGGGGGACAGATACGCAGTATTTA.

Notes on this clonotype: With a much larger clone just one base away, this may be a read error. V gene TRBV11-2 combines with J gene TRBJ2-7, with TRBD2 matching 9 bases. The CDR3 is 14 amino acids. J lost 6 bases, V lost 6 bases, and 9 bases had no gene match. CDR1 SGHAT and CDR2 FQNNGV come from the germline V gene. CDR3 protein: CASRLPTSGGEQYF. CDR3 DNA sequence: TGTGCCAGCAGACTTCCGACTAGCGGAGGCGAGCAGTACTTC. Filled out from reference TRBV11-2 and TRBJ2-7, the complete variable domain reads EAGVAQSPRYKIIEKRQSVAFWCNPISGHATLYWYQQILGQGPKLLIQFQNNGVVDDSQLPKDRFSAERLKGVDSTLKIQPAKLEDSAVYLCASRLPTSGGEQYFGPGTRLTVT.

This clonotype was observed many times. This sequence joins TRBV20-1 and TRBJ2-3, with 13 nucleotides matching TRBD2. Germline V gives CDR1 DFQATT, CDR2 SNEGSKA (reference sequence). This CDR3 region has 17 residues. The trim removed 6 bases at V and 6 bases at J, leaving 15 bases unmatched. As DNA, the CDR3 is TGCAGTGCCCTGTGGACTAGCGGGGGTTTCGTTCTGGATACGCAGTATTTT. Translated: CSALWTSGGFVLDTQYF.

The table lists this clonotype with many counts. V usage is TRBV20-1 and J usage is TRBJ2-1, with 12 nucleotides matching TRBD2. V gave up 7 bases and J gave up 8 bases; unmatched junction bases: 9. Germline CDR1 reads DFQATT; CDR2 reads SNEGSKA (reference sequence). CDR3 length equals 14 residues. CDR3 DNA: TGCAGTGTCCCTCTAGCGGGAGGGCCCGATGAGCAGTTCTTC. Protein: CSVPLAGGPDEQFF.

Regarding this clonotype: The germline gene is not matched at one end of the junction; a read error may be the cause. The V gene is TRBV12-3 or TRBV12-4, the J gene TRBJ1-5; D not resolved. The length of the CDR3 is 13 residues. CDR3 sequence (DNA): TGTACCAGCAACCAGGACGGGGATCAGCCCCAGCATTTT. It yields the protein CTSNQDGDQPQHF.

A note on this clonotype: Compared with germline, one end of the junction differs, possibly owing to a read error. The rearrangement joins TRBV29-1 to TRBJ2-1; TRBD1 agrees at 8 bases. The CDR3 is made up of 13 amino acids. Per germline, CDR1 SQVTM and CDR2 ANQGSEA. The CDR3 reads CNVERTGFNEQFF. Here the CDR3 DNA reads TGCAACGTTGAAAGGACAGGGTTCAATGAGCAGTTCTTC.

This clonotype has just one count. This sequence joins TRBV11-3 and TRBJ2-1; 9 bases align to TRBD1. The CDR3 runs 14 residues. Trimming removed 5 bases from V and 12 bases from J; junction bases left unmatched: 11. Germline values: CDR1 SGHNT, CDR2 YENEEA. CDR3 nucleotides: TGTGCCAGCAGCCGGAGGACAGGGGTGAATTTGCAGTTCTTC. Protein product: CASSRRTGVNLQFF.

The V gene is TRBV20-1, the J gene TRBJ1-5, with D perhaps TRBD2 (6 bases). The last part of the DNA fits TRBJ2-3 better; the J call may be wrong. The CDR3 totals 14 residues. In germline, CDR1 is DFQATT, CDR2 SNEGSKA (reference sequence). The DNA for the CDR3 is TGCAGTGCTAGAGGTGGGGGGAGCAATCACCCCCAGTATTTT. Protein: CSARGGGSNHPQYF.

The CDR3 DNA is TGTGCCAGCCAAGCGGTTAGCGCCACAAGCTCCTACAATGAGCAGTTCTTC. Its protein is CASQAVSATSSYNEQFF. This rearrangement joins TRBV11-2 to TRBJ2-1, with TRBD2 as a possible D gene (5 bases). Per the germline V gene, CDR1 is SGHAT and CDR2 is FQNNGV. Trimming took 8 bases from V and 0 from J, leaving 20 bases between them. This CDR3 region has 17 residues.

This clonotype was recorded a few times. A read error may be the cause here, since a much bigger clone is one base away. The V and J genes are TRBV11-1 and TRBJ2-1, with 8 bases lining up with TRBD2. This CDR3 has 15 amino acids. With V trimmed by 2 bases and J by 11 bases, 11 bases remained unmatched. Per the germline V gene, CDR1 is SGHAT and CDR2 is FQDESV (reference sequence). The CDR3 reads CASSLRGLAVGKQFF. For the CDR3, the DNA is TGTGCCAGCAGCTTAAGAGGACTAGCTGTAGGAAAGCAGTTCTTC.

This clonotype has a single count. This likely comes from a read error, as the CDR3 has no conserved phenylalanine or tryptophan at its end. The chain joins TRBV12-3 or TRBV12-4 to TRBJ2-7; no clear D gene. The ends were cut back, 2 bases at V and 9 bases at J, with 17 bases in the middle. The CDR3 runs to 14 residues. The CDR3 DNA reads TGTGCCAGCAGTTTAAATTGGGCGGAGTCGGCGCAGTACCTC. It is translated as CASSLNWAESAQYL.

The chain combines TRBV20-1 with TRBJ1-2, with TRBD1 as a possible D gene (6 bases). CDR1 DFQATT and CDR2 SNEGSKA come from the germline V gene (reference sequence). CDR3 length equals 12 residues. CDR3 amino acids: CTAKEGGEGYTF. As DNA, the CDR3 is TGCACTGCCAAAGAAGGGGGGGAGGGCTACACCTTC.

As concerns this clonotype: The CDR3 ends on some other residue instead of the conserved phenylalanine or tryptophan, so this is likely a read error. The V gene is TRBV11-2, the J gene TRBJ2-2; 7 nucleotides align to TRBD2. The CDR3 is 15 residues long. Per germline, CDR1 SGHAT and CDR2 FQNNGV. Here the CDR3 reads CASSEGGRSSGDLFL. In DNA, the CDR3 is TGTGCCAGCAGCGAAGGTGGCCGAAGCAGCGGGGACCTGTTTCTT.

Regarding this clonotype: One junction end disagrees with the germline gene, perhaps due to a read error. DNA for the CDR3: TGTGCCAGCAGAAGGACGGGCGCAAGTTCCTACGAGCAGTGCTTC. Protein: CASRRTGASSYEQCF. The rearrangement links TRBV6-5 to TRBJ2-7; D remains unclear. The CDR3 loop spans 15 amino acids. Per germline, CDR1 MNHEY and CDR2 SVGAGI.

About this clonotype: The junction differs from germline at one of its ends, possibly a read error. The V call is TRBV20-1, the J call TRBJ2-7, with a possible D match to TRBD1 (6 bases). This CDR3 comprises 15 residues. Germline values: CDR1 DFQATT, CDR2 SNEGSKA (reference sequence). The CDR3 reads CIARDFDRSPYEQYF. The CDR3 region has the DNA TGCATTGCTAGAGATTTCGACAGGTCCCCCTACGAGCAGTACTTC.

The chain couples TRBV29-1 to TRBJ2-5, with 10 bases lining up with TRBD1. The germline V gene encodes CDR1 SQVTM and CDR2 ANQGSEA. The CDR3 is 12 residues long. The V segment lost 5 bases and the J segment 4 bases; nucleotides outside the gene matches: 1. The CDR3 loop reads CSVRTGGETQYF. The CDR3 region has the DNA TGCAGCGTTCGGACAGGGGGAGAGACCCAGTACTTC.

With respect to this clonotype: A read error is possible here, since a much larger clone lies one base away. The rearrangement joins TRBV6-2 or TRBV6-3 to TRBJ1-5; no clear D gene. Germline assignment: CDR1 MNHEY and CDR2 SVGEGT. This CDR3 region has 13 residues. The CDR3 protein is CASSYSNTQLQHF. Here the CDR3 DNA reads TGTGCCAGCAGTTACTCGAATACCCAGCTCCAGCATTTT.

Remarks on this clonotype: The CDR3 carries no conserved terminal phenylalanine or tryptophan, so it likely arises from a read error. The chain recombines TRBV6-6 with TRBJ2-7; 10 positions agree with TRBD2. Germline CDR1 is MNHNY and CDR2 is SVGAGI (reference sequence). J gave up 6 bases and V 9 bases, and 11 bases lay outside the gene matches. There are 14 residues in the CDR3. As DNA, the CDR3 is TGTGCCAGTATCCGTCTGCTAGCGGGAGTCGAGCAGTACATC. Amino acids: CASIRLLAGVEQYI.

On this clonotype: The conserved phenylalanine or tryptophan normally closing the CDR3 is absent here, so this likely arose from a read error. The gene calls are TRBV20-1 and TRBJ2-3, with 7 nucleotides matching TRBD2. The CDR3 has 17 residues. V lost 7 bases to trimming and J lost 4 bases; unmatched junction nucleotides: 20. Germline lookup yields CDR1 DFQATT and CDR2 SNEGSKA (reference sequence). The DNA for the CDR3 is TGCAGTGAAACAGACAGCGGGGAGGGCAGTATATCAGATACGCAGTATTTA. It codes for CSETDSGEGSISDTQYL.

This clonotype has a single count. This may come from a read error, since a much larger clone is one base off. The V and J genes are TRBV4-3 and TRBJ2-3; TRBD1 is a possible D gene (6 bases). This CDR3 has 15 amino acids. Germline lookup yields CDR1 LGHNA and CDR2 YSLEER. CDR3 protein: CASSQVAGVRDTEYF. In DNA form, the CDR3 reads TGCGCCAGCAGCCAAGTGGCAGGGGTGAGAGATACGGAGTATTTT.

A remark on this clonotype: A read error may account for a junction end that differs from germline. This sequence joins TRBV4-3 and TRBJ2-1; D possibly corresponds to TRBD2 (6 bases). Germline CDR1 LGHNA, CDR2 YSLEER. This CDR3 region has 16 residues. CDR3 bases: TGCGCCAGTAGCCACTCGGCGGGGAGCTCCTACAATGAGCGGTTCTTC. This encodes CASSHSAGSSYNERFF.

For this clonotype: A read error may be the cause here, since a much bigger clone is one base away. This sequence joins TRBV20-1 and TRBJ2-3; D is perhaps TRBD2 (6 bases). The CDR3 runs 15 residues. Germline CDR1 and CDR2: DFQATT and SNEGSKA (reference sequence). The CDR3 reads CSGGLAWGLSDTQYF. CDR3 DNA: TGCAGCGGCGGCCTAGCGTGGGGGTTATCAGATACGCAGTATTTT.

This clonotype was found many times. The V call is TRBV13, the J call TRBJ2-2, with D uncertain. Germline V gives CDR1 PRHDT, CDR2 FYEKMQ (reference sequence). V dropped 2 bases and J dropped 2 bases, with 15 bases sitting between them. The CDR3 has 17 residues. CDR3 sequence (DNA): TGTGCCAGCAGCTTAAAGAGTCGGAACATTAACACCGGGGAGCTGTTTTTT. It encodes CASSLKSRNINTGELFF.

In regard to this clonotype: The CDR3 carries no conserved terminal phenylalanine or tryptophan, so it likely arises from a read error. Here the CDR3 reads CASSLDRAGNQPQHY. The DNA of the CDR3 is TGTGCCAGCAGCTTAGACAGGGCTGGCAATCAGCCCCAGCATTAT. The chain combines TRBV11-2 with TRBJ1-5; TRBD1 might be the D (5 bases). The CDR3 has 15 residues. Germline CDR1 is SGHAT and CDR2 is FQNNGV. V lost 0 bases and J 2 bases, leaving 8 bases between the germline ends.

A remark on this clonotype: Here the CDR3 omits its conserved ending phenylalanine or tryptophan, so a read error is the likely source. V usage is TRBV6-1 and J usage is TRBJ2-6; possible D gene TRBD1, 6 bases. Germline V gene lookup returns CDR1 MNHNS and CDR2 SASEGT. CDR3 size: 19 residues. Trimming removed 7 bases from V and 0 bases from J, with 22 bases in between. As DNA, the CDR3 is TGTGCCAGCACTCGAATTGGCGACAGGAGCGGCTCTGGGGCCAACGTCCTGACTCTC. As protein: CASTRIGDRSGSGANVLTL.

About this clonotype itself: This may come from a read error, since a much larger clone is one base off. V is TRBV13 and J is TRBJ2-7, with unresolved D. The CDR3 length is 12 residues. CDR1 and CDR2 (germline): PRHDT, FYEKMQ (reference sequence). CDR3 residues: CASSSNSYGQYF. The DNA for the CDR3 is TGTGCCAGCAGCTCCAACAGCTACGGGCAGTACTTC.

Concerning this clonotype: Because the CDR3 is missing its conserved closing phenylalanine or tryptophan, this is likely a read error. The rearrangement joins TRBV20-1 to TRBJ2-3, with D perhaps matching TRBD2 (6 bases). V was trimmed by 6 bases and J by 0 bases, leaving 19 bases between them. This CDR3 is built from 16 residues. CDR1 and CDR2 (germline): DFQATT, SNEGSKA (reference sequence). The CDR3 loop is CSADGIAGTSTDTQYV. CDR3 sequence (DNA): TGCAGTGCAGATGGAATAGCCGGGACTAGCACAGATACGCAGTATGTT.

The chain recombines TRBV20-1 with TRBJ2-3, with 12 bases that match TRBD2. The CDR3 loop spans 17 amino acids. V lost 6 bases and J lost 1; bases outside the gene matches: 11. Per the germline V gene, CDR1 is DFQATT and CDR2 is SNEGSKA (reference sequence). CDR3 protein: CSAFTGTSGSRTDTQYF. The CDR3 DNA is TGCAGTGCGTTCACCGGGACTAGCGGGTCTCGCACAGATACGCAGTATTTT.